These T cell receptor beta chains were read from a single sample in a study of blood T cell repertoires in COVID-19. Libraries were prepared by immunoSEQ multiplex PCR; TCRdb keeps only in-frame clonotypes and omits some of them. The data show about 140,000 clones, almost 85% seen once. The specimen was peripheral blood. The receptors shown here come from a man in his forties or fifties with acute or convalescent COVID-19. The CDR3 runs from the conserved cysteine through the conserved F or W. D genes are given only for firm matches. Only part of the rows carry a size: once, few, many, or a class if the clone is expanded.

NA	TRBV27	TRBJ2-7	TRBD2	TGTGCCAGCAGTATAGCGGGAGCTGGCGAGCAGTACTTC	CASSIAGAGEQYF
NA	TRBV3-1/TRBV3-2	TRBJ1-5	NA	TGTGCCAGCAGCCAAGAATCCGGGAAGGTCCAGCATTTT	CASSQESGKVQHF
NA	TRBV18	TRBJ1-1	NA	TGTGCCAGCTCACCACCGTCACAGGCGAACACTGAAGCTTTCTTT	CASSPPSQANTEAFF
NA	TRBV18	TRBJ1-1	NA	TGTGCCAGCTCACCACCGAACAGGGTTAATGCTGAAGCTTTCTTT	CASSPPNRVNAEAFF
NA	TRBV7-3	TRBJ2-7	TRBD1	TGTGCCAGCAGCGCAACAGGGGCGGCCTCCTACGAGCAGTACTTC	CASSATGAASYEQYF
NA	TRBV30	TRBJ1-3	TRBD1	TGTGCCTGGAGACTACAGGGGGCGAGAAACACCATATATTTT	CAWRLQGARNTIYF
NA	TRBV12-3/TRBV12-4	TRBJ1-6	NA	TGTGCCAGTGCTACATTCGGGAGTTCACCCCTCCACTTT	CASATFGSSPLHF
NA	TRBV19	TRBJ1-1	NA	TGTGCCAGTAGTATAAAACCAGGGGTCGTGGGCACTGAAGCTTTCTTT	CASSIKPGVVGTEAFF
NA	TRBV27	TRBJ1-1	TRBD1	TGTGCCAGCAGTACCTTGGACAGGGGCGCCCATGAAGCTTTCTTT	CASSTLDRGAHEAFF
NA	TRBV7-6	TRBJ2-5	TRBD2	TGTGCCAGCAGCTTACAAAGCGGGGGGGACAAGACCCAGTACTTC	CASSLQSGGDKTQYF
few	TRBV5-8	TRBJ2-7	NA	TGTGCCAGCACCATACCTCCGGGACTCTCTTACGAGCAGTACTTC	CASTIPPGLSYEQYF
NA	TRBV6-5	TRBJ1-6	NA	TGTGCCAGCACAGAGGGTTTGAATTCACCCCTCCACTTT	CASTEGLNSPLHF
NA	TRBV6-1	TRBJ1-5	NA	TGTGCCAGCAGTGACCCCCGGGACAATAGAGGTAGTCAGCCCCAGCATTTT	CASSDPRDNRGSQPQHF
NA	TRBV11-2	TRBJ1-2	NA	TGTGCCAGCAGTGGGGGGATTTACACCTTC	CASSGGIYTF
NA	TRBV5-4	TRBJ1-1	NA	TGTGCCAGCAGCTTGGCAGGGAACACTGAAGCTTTCTTT	CASSLAGNTEAFF
NA	TRBV5-1	TRBJ2-1	TRBD1	TGCGCCAGCAGCTTGGGGACAGGGGGGAATGAGCAGTTCTTC	CASSLGTGGNEQFF
NA	TRBV27	TRBJ1-5	NA	TGTGCCAGCAGTTTCAAGGACACCCGATCGCCCCAGCATTTT	CASSFKDTRSPQHF
NA	TRBV5-1	TRBJ1-1	NA	TGCGCCAGCAGCGTGACCCACCGGGGAACTGAAGCTTTCTTT	CASSVTHRGTEAFF
NA	TRBV20-1	TRBJ1-3	NA	TGCAGTGCTAGTCGGGAGCCTACCATATATTTT	CSASREPTIYF
NA	TRBV7-3	TRBJ2-1	NA	TGTGCCAGCAGCTTAAGCCGGGGTCTCTACAATGAGCAGTTCTTC	CASSLSRGLYNEQFF
once	TRBV6-5	TRBJ2-2	NA	TGTGCCAGCAGACAACCGGGTCTGAACACCGGGGAGCTGTTTTTT	CASRQPGLNTGELFF
NA	TRBV7-9	TRBJ1-3	NA	TGTGCCAGCAGCTTAGGGGGGCGCTCTGGAAACACCATATATTTT	CASSLGGRSGNTIYF
NA	TRBV10-3	TRBJ1-4	TRBD1	TGTGCCATCAGTGAGTCGGGACAGGATGAAAAACTGTTTTTT	CAISESGQDEKLFF
NA	TRBV24-1	TRBJ2-7	TRBD2	TGTGCCACCAGTGATCCGGGGACTAGCGGCTACGAGCAGTACTTC	CATSDPGTSGYEQYF
NA	TRBV6-5	TRBJ1-1	NA	TGTGCCAGCTGCCGAGGTGGAGGGAACACTGAAGCTTTCTTT	CASCRGGGNTEAFF
NA	TRBV5-1	TRBJ1-5	TRBD1	TGCGCCAGCAGCACAACAGGGGGAGAGCCCCAGCATTTT	CASSTTGGEPQHF
NA	TRBV29-1	TRBJ1-2	NA	TGCAGCGTAATGGCATCTAACTATGGCTACACCTTC	CSVMASNYGYTF
few	TRBV29-1	TRBJ2-1	NA	TGCAGCGTTGAAGATCGTGGAGATTATCGCACCTCCTACAATGAGCAGTTCTTC	CSVEDRGDYRTSYNEQFF
NA	TRBV30	TRBJ1-5	NA	TGTGCCTGGAGTTCGACAAGGAATCAGCCCCAGCATTTT	CAWSSTRNQPQHF
few	TRBV6-1	TRBJ2-1	NA	TGTGCCAGCAGTGAAGAGGGACACGACAATGAGCAGTTCTTC	CASSEEGHDNEQFF
NA	TRBV7-9	TRBJ2-7	TRBD2	TGTGCCAGCAGTTTCAACGGGCTAGCGGATTACGAGCAGTACTTC	CASSFNGLADYEQYF
once	TRBV24-1	TRBJ1-2	NA	TGTGCCACCAGTGACTCTTACCTGCAGGGGAGGGTGCCCACGGAGGGCTACACCTTC	CATSDSYLQGRVPTEGYTF
NA	TRBV6-5	TRBJ1-1	NA	TGTGCCAGCTCCAGGGAAGTCATGAACACTGAAGCTTTCTTT	CASSREVMNTEAFF
NA	TRBV18	TRBJ1-6	NA	TGTGCCAGCTCACCAGAAGAGCGGGATTCACCCCTCCACTTT	CASSPEERDSPLHF
NA	TRBV10-3	TRBJ2-2	NA	TGTGCCATCAGTGTAGGAGGTTTCGACACCGGGGAGCTGTTTTTT	CAISVGGFDTGELFF